This TCR beta chain was documented in a study of blood T cell repertoires in COVID-19. Study background: The samples span acute and convalescent COVID-19 from the United States, Italy and Spain. Nucleic acid was either cDNA or gDNA, and it came from T cells, B-cell-depleted T cells, or PBMCs.

The CDR3 is 16 residues long. Per germline, CDR1 SGHTA and CDR2 FQGTGA. V trimming: 0 bases; J trimming: 7 bases; junction bases outside the gene matches: 6. In the original workflow: Amplification from reference gene primers served as the basis for estimated nucleated cell counts. The data were produced by immunoSEQ multiplex PCR, yet TCRdb's version contains in-frame clones alone and is incomplete. The V and J calls and the clone size are those of that table, but D and trimming were determined from the DNA. The sample includes around 99,000 clones, 84% of them seen just once. Specimen: peripheral blood. V gene TRBV7-3 combines with J gene TRBJ2-1, with TRBD2 matching 10 bases. The sequence was obtained from a woman between 50 and 59 years old with acute or convalescent COVID-19. CDR3 DNA: TGTGCCAGCAGCTTAACCTCACTAGCGGGGAATAATGAGCAGTTCTTC. It encodes CASSLTSLAGNNEQFF. The full variable domain, in which reference TRBV7-3 and TRBJ2-1 provide the parts outside the CDR3, is GAGVSQTPSNKVTEKGKYVELRCDPISGHTALYWYRQSLGQGPEFLIYFQGTGAADDSGLPNDRFFAVRPEGSVSTLKIQRTERGDSAVYLCASSLTSLAGNNEQFFGPGTRLTVL.